These T cell receptor beta chains were read from a single sample in a study of T-cell reconstitution after alpha-beta-depleted transplantation in children. TCRdb reprocessed the PCR reads via MiXCR and lists one record per CDR3 protein. Among around 300,000 distinct CDR3 sequences listed, 9.5% to 13% were seen once. The starting material was PBMCs, obtained before TCRalphabeta/CD19-depleted stem cell transplant. The origin of the receptors is a boy younger than two with acute myeloid leukemia, due to receive a stem cell transplant. CDR3s include the opening cysteine and the closing phenylalanine or tryptophan. D genes are given only for firm matches. Size tells how often a clone was seen (once, few, many) or the class of an expanded clone, and some rows leave it out.

cdr3_length,j_call,v_call,clone_size,d_call,cdr3_aa,cdr3_nt
13,TRBJ2-1,TRBV11-2,many,TRBD1,CASSPRDSNEQFF,TGTGCCAGCAGCCCTCGGGACAGCAATGAGCAGTTCTTC
16,TRBJ2-1,TRBV5-1,many,TRBD2,CASSLGSGSPYNEQFF,TGCGCCAGCAGCCTGGGGAGCGGGAGCCCGTACAATGAGCAGTTCTTC
14,TRBJ1-1,TRBV12-3/TRBV12-4,many,NA,CASSPSPTGTEAFF,TGTGCCAGCAGCCCTTCACCGACGGGGACTGAAGCTTTCTTT
14,TRBJ2-7,TRBV7-2,few,TRBD1,CASSIDRGSYEQYF,TGTGCCAGCAGCATAGACAGGGGTTCCTACGAGCAGTACTTC
14,TRBJ2-3,TRBV29-1,few,NA,CSVTEGGIRVPQYF,TGCAGCGTTACCGAGGGGGGGATACGTGTGCCTCAGTATTTT
16,TRBJ2-1,TRBV10-3,many,TRBD2,CAISESGGGSYNEQFF,TGTGCCATCAGTGAGTCTGGGGGGGGTTCCTACAATGAGCAGTTCTTC
15,TRBJ2-5,TRBV4-3,NA,NA,CASSRGRARGETQYF,TGCGCCAGCAGCAGAGGGCGGGCGCGTGGGGAGACCCAGTACTTC
14,TRBJ2-7,TRBV20-1,many,NA,CSVDSPNSSYEQYF,TGCAGTGTCGACAGCCCAAATAGCTCCTACGAGCAGTACTTC
15,TRBJ2-1,TRBV18,few,NA,CASSLTKNSYNEQFF,TGTGCCAGCTCACTAACAAAAAACTCCTACAATGAGCAGTTCTTC
14,TRBJ2-6,TRBV12-3/TRBV12-4,many,NA,CASSLNSGANVLTF,TGTGCCAGCAGTTTAAACTCTGGGGCCAACGTCCTGACTTTC
15,TRBJ1-4,TRBV6-1,many,TRBD1,CASRLTGLRNEKLFF,TGTGCCAGCAGATTGACAGGGTTACGCAATGAAAAACTGTTTTTT
13,TRBJ2-1,TRBV24-1,many,NA,CATSDLGYNEQFF,TGTGCCACCAGTGATTTGGGATACAATGAGCAGTTCTTC
15,TRBJ1-6,TRBV11-2,few,NA,CASSTRRSYNSPLHF,TGTGCCAGCAGCACCAGACGGTCCTATAATTCACCCCTCCACTTT
13,TRBJ1-2,TRBV20-1,many,NA,CSARDGGYYGYTF,TGCAGTGCTAGAGATGGGGGATACTATGGCTACACCTTC
15,TRBJ1-5,TRBV19,NA,NA,CASNTRDGLNQPQHF,TGTGCCAGTAATACCCGGGACGGCTTAAATCAGCCCCAGCATTTT
18,TRBJ2-5,TRBV5-6,many,NA,CASSSEARGGTLLETQYF,TGTGCCAGCAGCTCCGAAGCTCGCGGGGGCACACTGCTCGAGACCCAGTACTTC
16,TRBJ2-1,TRBV10-3,many,TRBD2,CAISALGLAVYNEQFF,TGTGCCATCAGCGCCCTCGGACTAGCGGTATACAATGAGCAGTTCTTC
11,TRBJ1-1,TRBV28,many,NA,CASSRNTEAFF,TGTGCCAGCTCGAGAAACACTGAAGCTTTCTTT
15,TRBJ2-2,TRBV19,many,NA,CASSIYRDGTGELFF,TGTGCCAGTAGTATCTACAGGGACGGGACCGGGGAGCTGTTTTTT
17,TRBJ2-3,TRBV4-3,many,TRBD2,CASSQAVPNGRADTQYF,TGCGCCAGCAGCCAAGCCGTCCCAAACGGGAGGGCAGATACGCAGTATTTT
14,TRBJ2-1,TRBV9,NA,TRBD1,CASSGGQGDNEQFF,TGTGCCAGCAGCGGGGGACAGGGGGACAATGAGCAGTTCTTC
16,TRBJ2-1,TRBV9,many,NA,CASSFEGSTTGDEQFF,TGTGCCAGCAGCTTCGAGGGGAGTACGACTGGGGATGAGCAGTTCTTC
16,TRBJ2-2,TRBV24-1,many,NA,CATSDSTGKNTGELFF,TGTGCCACCAGTGATTCAACCGGGAAGAACACCGGGGAGCTGTTTTTT
11,TRBJ2-7,TRBV5-1,many,NA,CASSSGFEQYF,TGCGCCAGCAGTTCAGGGTTCGAGCAGTACTTC
15,TRBJ2-7,TRBV6-5,NA,TRBD2,CASSYRASGRYEQYF,TGTGCCAGCAGTTACCGGGCTAGCGGGAGGTACGAGCAGTACTTC
15,TRBJ2-1,TRBV19,NA,NA,CASSISGQSVNEQFF,TGTGCCAGTAGTATAAGCGGACAGTCAGTTAATGAGCAGTTCTTC
16,TRBJ2-5,TRBV12-3/TRBV12-4,many,NA,CASSWVPRGPIQTQYF,TGTGCCAGCAGTTGGGTCCCTCGCGGCCCTATCCAGACCCAGTACTTC
14,TRBJ2-3,TRBV7-9,medium-sized,NA,CASSSMDHTDTQYF,TGTGCCAGCAGCTCCATGGACCACACAGATACGCAGTATTTT
17,TRBJ2-1,TRBV29-1,few,TRBD2,CSVEGTSGDPSYNEQFF,TGCAGCGTTGAAGGGACTAGCGGGGACCCCTCCTACAATGAGCAGTTCTTC
17,TRBJ1-6,TRBV20-1,many,TRBD1,CSARDLAFRDRVSPLHF,TGCAGTGCTAGAGATCTTGCGTTCCGGGACAGGGTTTCACCCCTCCACTTT
16,TRBJ2-3,TRBV12-3/TRBV12-4,many,TRBD2,CASSFGTSGYTDTQYF,TGTGCCAGCAGTTTTGGAACTAGCGGCTACACAGATACGCAGTATTTT
12,TRBJ2-7,TRBV6-5,many,NA,CASSPHPYEQYF,TGTGCCAGCAGTCCCCACCCCTACGAGCAGTACTTC
15,TRBJ1-2,TRBV7-2,few,TRBD1,CASSPRQGVNYGYTF,TGTGCCAGCAGCCCACGACAGGGGGTAAACTATGGCTACACCTTC
14,TRBJ1-5,TRBV15,many,TRBD1,CATSEQGAYQPQHF,TGTGCCACCAGCGAACAGGGGGCTTATCAGCCCCAGCATTTT
13,TRBJ1-1,TRBV12-3/TRBV12-4,many,NA,CASRFYMNTEAFF,TGTGCCAGCAGGTTTTATATGAACACTGAAGCTTTCTTT
16,TRBJ2-7,TRBV27,many,TRBD2,CASSSLSGNHSYEQYF,TGTGCCAGCAGTTCACTAAGCGGGAATCACTCCTACGAGCAGTACTTC
13,TRBJ1-3,TRBV4-3,many,NA,CASSQDRLNTIYF,TGCGCCAGCAGCCAAGATCGGCTAAACACCATATATTTT
15,TRBJ2-3,TRBV11-2,NA,NA,CASSWAGLGGDTQYF,TGTGCCAGCAGCTGGGCGGGTTTAGGAGGGGATACGCAGTATTTT
14,TRBJ2-7,TRBV27,many,TRBD2,CASSLSGTSIEQYF,TGTGCCAGCAGTTTGTCCGGGACTAGCATCGAGCAGTACTTC
17,TRBJ2-1,TRBV4-3,few,NA,CASSQVPRGGPSNEQFF,TGCGCCAGCAGCCAAGTACCCCGAGGAGGGCCTTCTAACGAGCAGTTCTTC
16,TRBJ1-5,TRBV5-5,many,NA,CASSLGGQSGNQPQHF,TGTGCCAGCAGCTTAGGTGGGCAAAGCGGCAATCAGCCCCAGCATTTT
14,TRBJ2-5,TRBV10-3,many,NA,CAISATSLQETQYF,TGTGCCATCAGTGCAACTAGCCTCCAAGAGACCCAGTACTTC
17,TRBJ2-6,TRBV7-2,few,NA,CASSLVAASAGANVLTF,TGTGCCAGCAGCTTAGTTGCTGCCAGCGCTGGGGCCAACGTCCTGACTTTC
16,TRBJ2-1,TRBV20-1,NA,TRBD2,CSAPGLAGGRHNEQFF,TGCAGTGCCCCGGGACTAGCGGGAGGGCGTCACAATGAGCAGTTCTTC
12,TRBJ2-3,TRBV12-3/TRBV12-4,many,TRBD1,CASSLYRGTQYF,TGTGCCAGCAGTCTCTACAGGGGAACGCAGTATTTT
15,TRBJ1-2,TRBV12-3/TRBV12-4,many,NA,CASSSWTESNYGYTF,TGTGCCAGCAGTTCGTGGACAGAAAGTAACTATGGCTACACCTTC
10,TRBJ2-1,TRBV29-1,many,NA,CSVDYNEQFF,TGCAGCGTGGACTACAATGAGCAGTTCTTC
14,TRBJ2-5,TRBV5-1,many,TRBD2,CASSPSGDQETQYF,TGCGCCAGCAGCCCCAGCGGGGATCAAGAGACCCAGTACTTC
16,TRBJ2-2,TRBV24-1,many,TRBD1,CATSDTGGPNTGELFF,TGTGCCACCAGTGACACAGGGGGCCCGAACACCGGGGAGCTGTTTTTT
16,TRBJ1-5,TRBV12-3/TRBV12-4,NA,TRBD1,CASSPGTVPLNQPQHF,TGTGCCAGCAGTCCTGGGACAGTTCCCTTGAATCAGCCCCAGCATTTT